This TCR beta chain emerged from a study of blood T cell repertoires in COVID-19. Study-level information: The origin of the acute and convalescent COVID-19 samples was the United States, Italy and Spain. PBMCs, B-cell-depleted T cells, or T cells provided the cDNA or gDNA that made up the material.

The Seattle patients joined while their infection was active and were tracked longitudinally afterward. In germline, CDR1 is SGHRS, CDR2 YFSETQ. This CDR3 has 19 residues. V shed 1 base, J shed 5 bases, and the junction held 14 bases outside the gene matches. In the source study's methods: Quantification of nucleated cells was approximated via reference gene primer amplification. TCRdb's copy holds only in-frame clones and misses some; the assay was immunoSEQ multiplex PCR. The V and J calls and clone size were taken over from that table, and D and trimming were inferred from the DNA. The sample lists around 300,000 clones; 70% to 90% were seen once.

The sequencing sample was made of peripheral blood. This chain links TRBV5-1 with TRBJ2-3; TRBD2 matches 12 bases. This clonotype originated in a woman in her 50s with COVID-19, enrolled during active disease. The chain's CDR3 is CASSLTARTSGKMGDTQYF. The CDR3 nucleotides read TGCGCCAGCAGCTTGACAGCTAGGACTAGCGGGAAAATGGGAGATACGCAGTATTTT.